The 20 T cell receptor beta chains below were found in one sample sequenced in a study of early T cells in non-severe SARS-CoV-2 infection. In TCRdb, the 5' RACE reads were re-called with MiXCR into one record per CDR3 protein. The sample contains about 61,000 distinct CDR3 sequences, roughly 10% of which appear only once. The sequenced sample was whole blood. These receptors were taken from an adult who was a healthcare worker with PCR-confirmed SARS-CoV-2 infection or an uninfected control (not recorded which).

The gene calls are TRBV25-1 and TRBJ1-4, with 7 nucleotides matching TRBD1. The trim removed 3 bases at V and 2 bases at J, leaving 3 bases unmatched. The germline V gene has CDR1 MGHDK and CDR2 SYGVNS. The CDR3 extends over 15 amino acids. CDR3 residues: CASSDSGGTNEKLFF. CDR3 sequence (DNA): TGTGCCAGCAGTGATTCAGGGGGGACTAATGAAAAACTGTTTTTT. Full variable domain (outside the CDR3, taken from reference TRBV25-1 and TRBJ1-4): EADIYQTPRYLVIGTGKKITLECSQTMGHDKMYWYQQDPGMELHLIHYSYGVNSTEKGDLSSESTVSRIRTEHFPLTLESARPSHTSQYLCASSDSGGTNEKLFFGSGTQLSVL.

There are a few counts of this clonotype. The chain uses TRBV3-1 and TRBJ1-1, with 7 nucleotides matching TRBD1. The CDR3 is 13 residues long. Trimming took 4 bases from V and 11 from J; bases not matched to a gene: 10. Germline values: CDR1 LGHDT, CDR2 YNNKEL (reference sequence). The CDR3 loop reads CASSRRQGGEAFF. The CDR3 DNA reads as TGTGCCAGCAGCCGCCGACAGGGCGGGGAGGCTTTCTTT.

This clonotype was found many times. Here the CDR3 reads CASSYSAAEKLFF. As DNA, the CDR3 is TGTGCCAGCAGTTACAGTGCCGCTGAAAAACTGTTTTTT. This chain links TRBV6-5 with TRBJ1-4; D ambiguous. This CDR3 region has 13 residues. Between the trimmed V and J ends, which lost 2 bases and 7 bases, there was a span of 8 bases. Germline CDR1 MNHEY, CDR2 SVGAGI.

The chain is built from TRBV14 and TRBJ2-2; D remains ambiguous. Germline lookup yields CDR1 SGHDN and CDR2 FVKESK. Trimming shortened V by 2 bases and J by 4 bases, and 8 bases separated the two germline ends. CDR3 size: 14 residues. The CDR3 coding sequence is TGTGCCAGCAGCCAAACAGCAGGCACCGGGGAGCTGTTTTTT. Translation gives CASSQTAGTGELFF.

This clonotype was counted ten times or more. The DNA for the CDR3 is TGCAGCGTTGAAAGCGGGGGGTACTACAATGAGCAGTTCTTC. Translated, it gives CSVESGGYYNEQFF. The V and J genes are TRBV29-1 and TRBJ2-1; 9 bases are shared with TRBD2. From germline, CDR1 is SQVTM and CDR2 ANQGSEA. V shed 2 bases and J 3 bases; nucleotides not matched to a gene: 2. This CDR3 contains 14 residues.

The chain recombines TRBV2 with TRBJ1-5; D gene uncertain. CDR1 and CDR2 from the germline V gene are SNHLY and FYNNEI. The CDR3 sequence is 12 residues long. Trimming removed 6 bases at V and 6 bases at J, with 9 bases between. The CDR3 region is CASSKDGQPQHF. CDR3 coding DNA: TGTGCCAGCAGCAAGGACGGTCAGCCCCAGCATTTT. Full variable domain (remainder filled in from reference TRBV2 and TRBJ1-5): EPEVTQTPSHQVTQMGQEVILRCVPISNHLYFYWYRQILGQKVEFLVSFYNNEISEKSEIFDDQFSVERPDGSNFTLKIRSTKLEDSAMYFCASSKDGQPQHFGDGTRLSIL.

This clonotype was picked up many times. J is TRBJ2-7 and V is TRBV20-1; 7 nucleotides agree with TRBD1. The trim removed 0 bases at V and 5 bases at J, leaving 7 bases unmatched. This CDR3 spans 14 amino acids. In germline, CDR1 is DFQATT, CDR2 SNEGSKA (reference sequence). The CDR3 DNA reads as TGCAGTGCTAGAGACGCCGGGACAGTACACGAGCAGTACTTC. Its translation is CSARDAGTVHEQYF.

This clonotype showed up many times. The rearrangement uses TRBV6-5 and TRBJ1-3; D call uncertain. Germline CDR1 is MNHEY and CDR2 is SVGAGI. This CDR3 comprises 13 residues. Trimming left V 0 bases short and J 4 bases short, with 4 bases between. CDR3 sequence (DNA): TGTGCCAGCAGTTACTCAATGGGAAACACCATATATTTT. It specifies CASSYSMGNTIYF.

This clonotype has a count of ten or more. The chain carries TRBV18 and TRBJ1-6; D may be TRBD1 (6 bases). The CDR3 extends over 14 amino acids. Trimming stripped 4 bases from V and 9 bases from J, with 13 bases between. Germline-derived CDR1 and CDR2 are KGHSH and LQKENI. DNA of the CDR3: TGTGCCAGCTCACAGTGGGACACCGTTTCACCCCTCCACTTT. This codes for CASSQWDTVSPLHF.

This clonotype was recorded many times. CDR3 in DNA: TGTGCCAGCAGCGCCCTCAACTTATGGGGGATTGAAGCTTTCTTT. Its translation is CASSALNLWGIEAFF. The gene calls are TRBV3-1 and TRBJ1-1; D perhaps matches TRBD1 (5 bases). The germline V gene encodes CDR1 LGHDT and CDR2 YNNKEL (reference sequence). Trimming removed 5 bases from V and 7 bases from J, with 20 bases in between. This CDR3 has 15 amino acids.

The sample holds many counts of this clonotype. The rearrangement joins TRBV20-1 to TRBJ1-6; a weak D match, TRBD1 (5 bases). Between the trimmed V and J ends, which lost 6 bases and 7 bases, there was a span of 19 bases. The germline V gene has CDR1 DFQATT and CDR2 SNEGSKA (reference sequence). CDR3 length: 15 amino acids. The CDR3 DNA sequence: TGCAGTGCCCCTAGGGGCCCTAAGGCCAATTCACCCCTCCACTTT. Translated, it gives CSAPRGPKANSPLHF.

The chain carries TRBV5-1 and TRBJ2-7; D not certain. This CDR3 is 14 amino acids long. CDR1 SGHRS and CDR2 YFSETQ come from the germline V gene. With 0 bases removed from V and 2 bases from J, the gap between germline ends came to 9 bases. CDR3 amino acids: CASSLAGGTYEQYF. DNA of the CDR3: TGCGCCAGCAGCTTGGCTGGCGGAACCTACGAGCAGTACTTC.

This clonotype was counted ten times or more. This sequence joins TRBV11-2 and TRBJ2-2; D assignment may be TRBD1 or TRBD2 (5 bases each). Germline lookup yields CDR1 SGHAT and CDR2 FQNNGV. The CDR3 extends over 15 amino acids. Trimming left V 3 bases short and J 3 bases short, with 11 bases between. The CDR3 coding sequence is TGTGCCAGCAGCTTGTTCCAGGGAGACACCGGGGAGCTGTTTTTT. Translation gives CASSLFQGDTGELFF. The whole variable domain, filled in from reference TRBV11-2 and TRBJ2-2, reads EAGVAQSPRYKIIEKRQSVAFWCNPISGHATLYWYQQILGQGPKLLIQFQNNGVVDDSQLPKDRFSAERLKGVDSTLKIQPAKLEDSAVYLCASSLFQGDTGELFFGEGSRLTVL.

This clonotype was picked up a small number of times. This rearrangement joins TRBV2 to TRBJ1-4; D may be TRBD1 (6 bases). CDR1 is SNHLY and CDR2 is FYNNEI in the germline V gene. V was pared by 4 bases and J by 7 bases, with 13 bases between. The CDR3 loop spans 14 amino acids. CDR3 DNA: TGTGCCAGCAGTGCCACAGGGTGGACTGAAAAACTGTTTTTT. This sequence encodes CASSATGWTEKLFF.

The V gene is TRBV28, the J gene TRBJ1-2; tentatively, D is TRBD1 (5 bases). Germline CDR1 and CDR2: MDHEN and SYDVKM. The CDR3 is 14 amino acids. Trimming cost V 2 bases and J 2 bases, with 9 bases left between them. The CDR3 DNA is TGTGCCAGCAGTTTAGGGACGGCAAACTATGGCTACACCTTC. Translated: CASSLGTANYGYTF.

This clonotype showed up many times. This chain connects TRBV20-1 to TRBJ1-5; D gene ambiguous. This CDR3 contains 13 residues. V was cut by 1 base and J by 2 bases, with 6 bases left in between. Germline V gene sequence: CDR1 DFQATT, CDR2 SNEGSKA (reference sequence). This CDR3 is CSARATGNQPQHF. The CDR3 DNA reads as TGCAGTGCTAGAGCAACGGGCAATCAGCCCCAGCATTTT.

The chain recombines TRBV9 with TRBJ1-2; 7 bases map to TRBD1. V trimming: 3 bases; J trimming: 3 bases; junction bases outside the gene matches: 5. Germline-derived CDR1 and CDR2 are SGDLS and YYNGEE. The CDR3 contains 14 residues. The CDR3 DNA follows: TGTGCCAGCAGCGAACAAGGGACAGACTATGGCTACACCTTC. Protein: CASSEQGTDYGYTF.

This clonotype appeared a few times. The chain recombines TRBV2 with TRBJ1-2; D is uncertain. V was pared by 7 bases and J by 0 bases, with 9 bases between. Per germline, CDR1 SNHLY and CDR2 FYNNEI. CDR3 length: 13 residues. CDR3 residues: CASTLSANYGYTF. DNA for the CDR3: TGTGCCAGCACCCTTTCGGCTAACTATGGCTACACCTTC. Full variable domain (missing parts from reference TRBV2 and TRBJ1-2): EPEVTQTPSHQVTQMGQEVILRCVPISNHLYFYWYRQILGQKVEFLVSFYNNEISEKSEIFDDQFSVERPDGSNFTLKIRSTKLEDSAMYFCASTLSANYGYTFGSGTRLTVV.

This clonotype was found many times. The CDR3: CASSELYTEAFF. The CDR3 DNA is TGCGCCAGCAGTGAGTTGTACACTGAAGCTTTCTTT. The chain has TRBV10-2 and TRBJ1-1; no firm D call. The CDR3 has 12 residues. The germline V gene encodes CDR1 WSHSY and CDR2 SAAADI. V was cut by 1 base and J by 3 bases, with 3 bases left in between.

This clonotype appeared a few times. V gene TRBV3-1 combines with J gene TRBJ2-5; possible D gene TRBD2, 5 bases. The CDR3 contains 17 residues. V shed 0 bases and J shed 4 bases, with 18 bases lying between them. Germline CDR1 and CDR2: LGHDT and YNNKEL (reference sequence). The CDR3 spells CASSQELGRLLIETQYF. The CDR3 nucleotides are TGTGCCAGCAGCCAAGAATTGGGGAGACTGCTAATAGAGACCCAGTACTTC.